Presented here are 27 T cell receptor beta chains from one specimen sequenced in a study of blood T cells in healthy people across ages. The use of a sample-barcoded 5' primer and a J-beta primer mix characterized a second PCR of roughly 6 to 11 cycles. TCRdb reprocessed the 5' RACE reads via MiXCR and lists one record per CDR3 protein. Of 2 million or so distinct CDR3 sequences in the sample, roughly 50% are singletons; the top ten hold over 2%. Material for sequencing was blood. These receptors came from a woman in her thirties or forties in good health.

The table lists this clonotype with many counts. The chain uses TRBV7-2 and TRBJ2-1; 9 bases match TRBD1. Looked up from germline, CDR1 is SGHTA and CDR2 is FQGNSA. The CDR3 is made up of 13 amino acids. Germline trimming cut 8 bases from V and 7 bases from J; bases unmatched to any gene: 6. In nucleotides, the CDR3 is TGTGCCAGCGGCCGGGACAGGGTGAATGAGCAGTTCTTC. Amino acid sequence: CASGRDRVNEQFF.

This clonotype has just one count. CDR3 in amino acids: CASRGGGSRNEQFF. CDR3 DNA sequence: TGTGCCAGCAGGGGTGGCGGGAGTCGGAATGAGCAGTTCTTC. This rearrangement joins TRBV9 to TRBJ2-1; TRBD2 agrees at 7 bases. CDR1 is SGDLS and CDR2 is YYNGEE in the germline V gene. The CDR3 has 14 amino acids. The V and J ends lost 5 bases and 7 bases, in that order; junction bases with no gene match: 9.

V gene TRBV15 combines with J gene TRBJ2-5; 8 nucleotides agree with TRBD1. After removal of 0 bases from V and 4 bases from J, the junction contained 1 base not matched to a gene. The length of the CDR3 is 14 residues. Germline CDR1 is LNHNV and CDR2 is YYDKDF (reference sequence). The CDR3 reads CATSRDQGAETQYF. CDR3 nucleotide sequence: TGTGCCACCAGCAGAGATCAGGGGGCAGAGACCCAGTACTTC.

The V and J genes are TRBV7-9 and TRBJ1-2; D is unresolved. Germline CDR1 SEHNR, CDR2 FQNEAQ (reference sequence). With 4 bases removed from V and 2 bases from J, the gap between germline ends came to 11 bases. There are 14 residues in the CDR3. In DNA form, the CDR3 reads TGTGCCAGCAGCTCGGGGAAAGGGAACTATGGCTACACCTTC. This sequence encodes CASSSGKGNYGYTF.

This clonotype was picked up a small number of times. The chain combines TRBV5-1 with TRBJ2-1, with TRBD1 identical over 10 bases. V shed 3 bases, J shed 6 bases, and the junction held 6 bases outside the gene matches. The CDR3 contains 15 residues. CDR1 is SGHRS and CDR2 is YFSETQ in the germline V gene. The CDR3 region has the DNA TGCGCCAGCAGCTGGACCGGGACAGGGGTCAATGAGCAGTTCTTC. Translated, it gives CASSWTGTGVNEQFF.

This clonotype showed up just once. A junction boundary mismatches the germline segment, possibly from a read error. CDR3 in amino acids: CGGSTNEKLFF. The DNA for the CDR3 is TGTGGGGGTTCAACTAATGAAAAACTGTTTTTT. V is TRBV20-1 and J is TRBJ1-4; maybe TRBD1 (5 bases). CDR1 and CDR2 (germline): DFQATT, SNEGSKA (reference sequence). This CDR3 comprises 11 residues.

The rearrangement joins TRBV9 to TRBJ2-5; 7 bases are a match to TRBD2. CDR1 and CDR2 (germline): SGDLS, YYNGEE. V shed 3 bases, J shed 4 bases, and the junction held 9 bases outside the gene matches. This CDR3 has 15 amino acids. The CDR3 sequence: CASSAWGGEGETQYF. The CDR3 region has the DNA TGTGCCAGCAGCGCCTGGGGGGGTGAGGGAGAGACCCAGTACTTC.

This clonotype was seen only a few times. CDR3 bases: TGTGCCAGCAGCTTTTCTTGGGAGGGCACTGAAGCTTTCTTT. Protein sequence: CASSFSWEGTEAFF. This chain connects TRBV5-5 to TRBJ1-1; D is uncertain. V was shortened by 2 bases and J by 4 bases, with 12 bases between the two germline ends. From germline, CDR1 is SGHKS and CDR2 YYEKEE (reference sequence). The CDR3 sequence is 14 residues long.

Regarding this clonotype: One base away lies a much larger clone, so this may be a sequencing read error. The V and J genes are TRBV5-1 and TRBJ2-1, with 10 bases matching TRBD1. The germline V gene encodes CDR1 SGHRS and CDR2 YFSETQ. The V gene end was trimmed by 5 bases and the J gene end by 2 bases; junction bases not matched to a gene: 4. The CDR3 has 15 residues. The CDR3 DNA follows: TGCGCCAGCAGGCAGGGACAGGGGCCCTACAATGAGCAGTTCTTC. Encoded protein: CASRQGQGPYNEQFF.

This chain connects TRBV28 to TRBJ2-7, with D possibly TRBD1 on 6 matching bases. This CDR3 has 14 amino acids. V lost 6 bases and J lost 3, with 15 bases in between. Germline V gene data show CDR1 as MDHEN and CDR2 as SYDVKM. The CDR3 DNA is TGTGCCAGCAGGTATGGACAGAGAATCTACGAGCAGTACTTC. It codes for CASRYGQRIYEQYF.

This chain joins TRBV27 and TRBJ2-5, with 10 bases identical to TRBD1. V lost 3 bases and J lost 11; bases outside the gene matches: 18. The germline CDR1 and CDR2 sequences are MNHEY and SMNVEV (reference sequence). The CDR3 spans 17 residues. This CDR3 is CASSLQTPGQGPGEQYF. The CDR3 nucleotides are TGTGCCAGCAGTTTGCAAACTCCGGGACAGGGGCCAGGGGAGCAGTACTTC.

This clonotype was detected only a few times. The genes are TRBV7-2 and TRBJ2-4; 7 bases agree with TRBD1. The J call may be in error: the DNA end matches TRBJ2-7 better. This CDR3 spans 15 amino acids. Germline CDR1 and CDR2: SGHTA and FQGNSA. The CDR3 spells CASSPFGTETYEQYF. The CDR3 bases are TGTGCCAGCAGCCCGTTTGGGACAGAGACTTACGAGCAGTACTTC.

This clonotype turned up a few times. Written as DNA, the CDR3 is TGTGCCAGCAGCCCCGGACGGCGCAAGTACTTC. Protein: CASSPGRRKYF. J is TRBJ2-5 and V is TRBV6-2 or TRBV6-3; D not resolved. Germline V CDR1 and CDR2: MNHEY, SVGEGT. This CDR3 spans 11 amino acids. Trimming shortened V by 6 bases and J by 12 bases, and 14 bases separated the two germline ends.

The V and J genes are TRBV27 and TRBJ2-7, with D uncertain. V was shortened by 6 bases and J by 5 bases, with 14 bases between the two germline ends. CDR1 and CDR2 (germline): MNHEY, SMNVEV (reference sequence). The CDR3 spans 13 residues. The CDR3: CASSLGRSHEQYF. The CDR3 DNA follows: TGTGCCAGCAGCTTAGGCCGCAGCCACGAGCAGTACTTC.

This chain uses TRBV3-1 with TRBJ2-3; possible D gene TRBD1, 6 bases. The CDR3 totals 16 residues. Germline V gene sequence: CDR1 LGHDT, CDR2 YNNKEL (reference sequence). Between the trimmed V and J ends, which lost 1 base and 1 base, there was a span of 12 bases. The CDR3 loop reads CASSQGLGARTDTQYF. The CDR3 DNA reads TGTGCCAGCAGCCAAGGCCTGGGGGCCCGCACAGATACGCAGTATTTT.

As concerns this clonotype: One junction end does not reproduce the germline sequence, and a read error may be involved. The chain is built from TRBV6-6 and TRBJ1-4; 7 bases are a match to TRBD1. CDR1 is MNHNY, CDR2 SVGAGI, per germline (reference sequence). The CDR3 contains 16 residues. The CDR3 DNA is TGTGCCAGCAGTTCCTGGACAGGAGCAACCAATGAAAAACTGTTTTTT. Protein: CASSSWTGATNEKLFF.

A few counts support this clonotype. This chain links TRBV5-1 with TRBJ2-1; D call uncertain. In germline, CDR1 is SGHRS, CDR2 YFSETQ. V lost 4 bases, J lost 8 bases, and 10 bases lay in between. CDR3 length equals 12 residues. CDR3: CASSIARDEQFF. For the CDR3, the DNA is TGCGCCAGCAGCATAGCTCGGGATGAGCAGTTCTTC.

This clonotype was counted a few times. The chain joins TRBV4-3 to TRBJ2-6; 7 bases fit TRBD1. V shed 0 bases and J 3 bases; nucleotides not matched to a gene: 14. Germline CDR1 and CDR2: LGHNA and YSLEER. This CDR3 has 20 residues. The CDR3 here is CASSQDWNNRGAVGANVLTF. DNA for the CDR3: TGCGCCAGCAGCCAAGACTGGAATAACAGGGGAGCGGTTGGGGCCAACGTCCTGACTTTC.

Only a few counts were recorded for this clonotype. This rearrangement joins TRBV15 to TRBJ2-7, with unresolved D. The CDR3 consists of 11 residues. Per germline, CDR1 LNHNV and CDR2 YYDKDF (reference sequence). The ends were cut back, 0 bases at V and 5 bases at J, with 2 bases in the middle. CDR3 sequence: CATSRDDEQYF. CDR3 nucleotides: TGTGCCACCAGCAGAGATGACGAGCAGTACTTC.

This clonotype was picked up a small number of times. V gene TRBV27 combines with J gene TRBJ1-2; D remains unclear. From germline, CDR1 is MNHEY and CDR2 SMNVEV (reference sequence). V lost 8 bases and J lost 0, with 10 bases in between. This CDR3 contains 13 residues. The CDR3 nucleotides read TGTGCCAGCCGCCCTACCTCTAACTATGGCTACACCTTC. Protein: CASRPTSNYGYTF.

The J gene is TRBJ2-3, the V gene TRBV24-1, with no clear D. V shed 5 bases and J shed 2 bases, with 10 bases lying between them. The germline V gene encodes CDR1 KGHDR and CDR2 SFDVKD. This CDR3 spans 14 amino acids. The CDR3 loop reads CATSGTVYTDTQYF. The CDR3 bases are TGTGCCACCAGTGGGACGGTATACACAGATACGCAGTATTTT.

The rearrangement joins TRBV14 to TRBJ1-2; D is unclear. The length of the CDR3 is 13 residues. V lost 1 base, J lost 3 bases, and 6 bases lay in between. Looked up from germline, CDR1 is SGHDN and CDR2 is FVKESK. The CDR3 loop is CASSQVYHYGYTF. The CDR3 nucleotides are TGTGCCAGCAGCCAAGTTTATCACTATGGCTACACCTTC.

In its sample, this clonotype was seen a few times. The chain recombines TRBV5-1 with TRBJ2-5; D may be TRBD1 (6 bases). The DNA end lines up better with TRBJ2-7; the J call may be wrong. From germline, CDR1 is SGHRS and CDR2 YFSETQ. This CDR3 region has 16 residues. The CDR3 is CASSLAPPRGEYEQYF. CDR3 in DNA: TGCGCCAGCAGCTTGGCCCCCCCCAGGGGAGAGTACGAGCAGTACTTC.

The CDR3 reads CASSPDSGAGDTQYF. The CDR3 DNA sequence: TGTGCCAGCAGCCCAGACAGCGGGGCGGGAGATACGCAGTATTTT. V usage is TRBV11-2 and J usage is TRBJ2-3, with TRBD2 matching over 7 bases. Losses at the gene ends were 5 bases for V and 5 bases for J; bases not matched to a gene: 10. This CDR3 is 15 amino acids long. Germline loops: CDR1 SGHAT, CDR2 FQNNGV.

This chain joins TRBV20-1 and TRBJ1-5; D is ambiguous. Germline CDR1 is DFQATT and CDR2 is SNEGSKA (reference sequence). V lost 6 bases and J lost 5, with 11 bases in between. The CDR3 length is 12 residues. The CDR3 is CSASQSDQPQHF. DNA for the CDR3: TGCAGTGCGAGCCAGTCCGATCAGCCCCAGCATTTT.

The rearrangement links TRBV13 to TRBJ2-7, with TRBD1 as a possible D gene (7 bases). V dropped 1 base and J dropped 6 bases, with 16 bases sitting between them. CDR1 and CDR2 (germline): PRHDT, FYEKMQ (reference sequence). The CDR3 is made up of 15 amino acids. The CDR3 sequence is CASSLVGTQGGEQYF. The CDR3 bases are TGTGCCAGCAGCTTAGTTGGGACGCAGGGGGGCGAGCAGTACTTC.

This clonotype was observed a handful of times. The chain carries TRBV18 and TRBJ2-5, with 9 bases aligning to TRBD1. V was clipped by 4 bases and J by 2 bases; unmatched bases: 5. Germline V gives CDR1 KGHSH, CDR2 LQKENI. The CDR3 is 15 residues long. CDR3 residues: CASSHQQGAQETQYF. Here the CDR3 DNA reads TGTGCCAGCTCACACCAACAGGGGGCTCAAGAGACCCAGTACTTC.